This T cell receptor beta chain was profiled in a study of T-cell memory formation after mild COVID-19. At the level of the study: Clusters of TCRs were largely donor specific.

TCRdb re-derived calls from the 5' RACE reads in MiXCR, one entry per CDR3 protein. This sample has about 340,000 distinct CDR3 sequences, with roughly 13% found just once. Study outcomes and limitations: CD4+ contracting clones lay mainly in CM and EM, CD8+ ones in EMRA. A second wave expanding day 15 to 37 was CD4+-biased; contracting clones were balanced.

V was cut by 2 bases and J by 5 bases, with 21 bases left in between. The CDR3 spans 17 residues. Germline V gives CDR1 KGHSH, CDR2 LQKENI. This clonotype was seen more than once but under ten times. Its specificity is not known. What was sequenced was PBMCs or a T cell subset sorted from them (not recorded which). This receptor was taken from a man aged 18 to 29 who had mild COVID-19 (a few samples of this study predate the infection). Cell type and time point are not known. This chain connects TRBV18 to TRBJ1-1; D not resolved. CDR3 amino acids: CASSPTVSPGVWTEAFF. The CDR3 DNA sequence: TGTGCCAGCTCACCAACGGTTTCCCCGGGAGTTTGGACTGAAGCTTTCTTT.